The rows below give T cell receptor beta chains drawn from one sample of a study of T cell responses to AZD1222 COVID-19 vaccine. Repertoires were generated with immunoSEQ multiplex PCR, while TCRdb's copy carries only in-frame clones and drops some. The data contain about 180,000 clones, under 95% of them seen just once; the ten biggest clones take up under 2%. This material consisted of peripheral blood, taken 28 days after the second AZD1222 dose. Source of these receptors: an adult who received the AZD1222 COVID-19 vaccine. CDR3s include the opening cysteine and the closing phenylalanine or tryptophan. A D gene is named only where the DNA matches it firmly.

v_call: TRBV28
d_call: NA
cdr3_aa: CASRQGNSPLHF

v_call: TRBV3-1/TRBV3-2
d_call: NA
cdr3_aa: CASSQDELGSGETQYF

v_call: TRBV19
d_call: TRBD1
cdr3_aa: CASSETGVGAGETQYF

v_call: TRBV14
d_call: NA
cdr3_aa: CASSQLVMDTQYF

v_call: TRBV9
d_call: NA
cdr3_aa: CASSVAAQGSTDTQYF

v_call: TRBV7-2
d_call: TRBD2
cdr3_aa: CASSLEAGGPDTQYF

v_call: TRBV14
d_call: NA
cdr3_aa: CASSPRWNTIYF

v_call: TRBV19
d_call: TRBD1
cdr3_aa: CASSPFRTGNIQYF

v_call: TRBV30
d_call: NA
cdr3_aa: CAWSDGPLETQYF

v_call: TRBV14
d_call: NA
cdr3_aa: CASSQERGYGYTF

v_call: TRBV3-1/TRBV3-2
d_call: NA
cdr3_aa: CASSQVDGGAFF

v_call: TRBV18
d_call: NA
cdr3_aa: CASSPDRQSEQYF

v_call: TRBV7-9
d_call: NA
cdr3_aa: CASSSQGTDNQPQHF

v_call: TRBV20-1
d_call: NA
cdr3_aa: CSASGGGSYEQYF

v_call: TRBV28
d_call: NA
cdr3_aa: CASSLQGPKNTEAFF

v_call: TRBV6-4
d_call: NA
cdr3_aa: CASSDSRGQLFF

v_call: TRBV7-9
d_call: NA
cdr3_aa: CASSWTDNQPQHF

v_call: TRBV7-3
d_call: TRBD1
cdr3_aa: CASSGTGGTVFGYTF

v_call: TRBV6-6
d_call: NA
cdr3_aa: CASGGETQYF

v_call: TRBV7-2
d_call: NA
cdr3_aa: CASSLVLAARETQYF

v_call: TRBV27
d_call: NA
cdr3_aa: CASSLSRSYEQYF

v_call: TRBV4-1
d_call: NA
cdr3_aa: CASSQDTGGITEAFF

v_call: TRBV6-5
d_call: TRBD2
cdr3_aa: CASRSGGGHIQYF

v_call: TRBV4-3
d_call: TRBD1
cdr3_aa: CASSPGTGDTDTQYF

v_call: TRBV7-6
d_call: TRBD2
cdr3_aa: CASSGSGGRGETQYF

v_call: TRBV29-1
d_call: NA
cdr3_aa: CSVAGAGDQPQHF

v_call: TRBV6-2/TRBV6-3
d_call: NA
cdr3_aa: CASSTGNREAFF

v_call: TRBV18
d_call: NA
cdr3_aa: CASSPGGRQEINYGYTF

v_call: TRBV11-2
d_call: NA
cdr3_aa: CASSLMVSGYNEQFF

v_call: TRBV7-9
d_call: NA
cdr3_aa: CASSLGAERTEAFF

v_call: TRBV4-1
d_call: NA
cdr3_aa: CASSQAETTEAFF

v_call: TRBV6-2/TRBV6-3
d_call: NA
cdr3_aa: CASSYSTSTDTQYF

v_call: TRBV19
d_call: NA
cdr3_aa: CATQWGRRDTQYF

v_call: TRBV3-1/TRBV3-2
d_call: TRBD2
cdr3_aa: CASSLWTSRDYEQYF

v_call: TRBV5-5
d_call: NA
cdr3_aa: CASSLGPTMDYEQYF

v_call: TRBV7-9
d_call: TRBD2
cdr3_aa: CASSDSGGYYNEQFF

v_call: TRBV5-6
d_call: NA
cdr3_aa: CASSLVSGHPNYEQYF

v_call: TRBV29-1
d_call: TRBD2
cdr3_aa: CSVGFGRLAVDNEQFF

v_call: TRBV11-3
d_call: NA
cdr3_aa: CASSLRMGVEKLFF

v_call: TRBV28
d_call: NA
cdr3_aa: CASKGADSSGNTIYF

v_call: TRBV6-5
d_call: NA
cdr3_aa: CASSLGSGNTIYF

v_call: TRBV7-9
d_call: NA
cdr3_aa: CASSLSGRTYGYTF

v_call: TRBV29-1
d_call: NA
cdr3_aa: CSASDRNYGYTF

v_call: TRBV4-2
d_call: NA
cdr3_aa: CASSQSLSLQVRQDTQYF

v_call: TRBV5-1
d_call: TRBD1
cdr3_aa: CATHRGSTDTQYF

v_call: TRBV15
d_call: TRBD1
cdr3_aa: CATSRGQENQPQHF

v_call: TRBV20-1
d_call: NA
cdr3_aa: CSASPFQSNQPQHF

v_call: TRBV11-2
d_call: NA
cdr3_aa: CASSPYGRGTEAFF

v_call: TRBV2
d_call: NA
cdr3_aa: CASSDLGSLSGNTIYF

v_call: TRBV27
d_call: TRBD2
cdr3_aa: CASSFSSGGQETQYF

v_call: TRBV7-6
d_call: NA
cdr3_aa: CASSPGAGRNTEAFF

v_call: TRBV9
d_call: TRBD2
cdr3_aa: CASSVVPSGSYEQYF

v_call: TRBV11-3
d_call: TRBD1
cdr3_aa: CASSSGQGSPLHF

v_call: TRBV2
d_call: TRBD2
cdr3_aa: CASSEASGRSGQFF

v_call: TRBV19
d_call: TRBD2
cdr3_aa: CASSMRLAGYQETQYF

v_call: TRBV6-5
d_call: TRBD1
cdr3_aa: CASMGQGADTQYF

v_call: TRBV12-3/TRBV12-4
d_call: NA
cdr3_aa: CASSLGPGKTQYF